This note documents a single T cell receptor (beta chain) sequence. The V end lost 2 bases, the J end lost 13 bases, and 6 bases lay between the germline ends. The CDR3 sequence is 9 residues long. The data were obtained in a study of blood T cell repertoires in COVID-19. TCRdb's copy holds only in-frame clones and misses some; the assay was immunoSEQ multiplex PCR. The table records about 120,000 clones, approximately 82% of them present only once. The TCR originated in a man in his thirties or forties with acute or convalescent COVID-19. Sample: peripheral blood. The chain is built from TRBV23-1 and TRBJ2-7, with no clear D. TRBV23-1 qualifies as an ORF whose function is uncertain. CDR3 sequence reads: CASSQAYYV. CDR3 nucleotides: TGCGCCAGCAGTCAAGCCTACTACGTC.